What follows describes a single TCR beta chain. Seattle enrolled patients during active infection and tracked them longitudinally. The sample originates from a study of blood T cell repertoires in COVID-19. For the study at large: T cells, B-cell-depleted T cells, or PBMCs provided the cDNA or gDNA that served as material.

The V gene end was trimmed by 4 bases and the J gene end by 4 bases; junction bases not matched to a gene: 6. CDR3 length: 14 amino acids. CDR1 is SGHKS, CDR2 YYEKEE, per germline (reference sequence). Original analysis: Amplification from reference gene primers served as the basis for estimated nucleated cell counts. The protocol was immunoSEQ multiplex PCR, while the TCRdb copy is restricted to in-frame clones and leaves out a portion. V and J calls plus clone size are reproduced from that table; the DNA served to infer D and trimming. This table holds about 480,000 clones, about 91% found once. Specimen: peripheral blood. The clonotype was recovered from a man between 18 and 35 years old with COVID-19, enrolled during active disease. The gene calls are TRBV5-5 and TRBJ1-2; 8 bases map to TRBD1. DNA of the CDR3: TGTGCCAGCAGCCTGCGGACAGGGACCTATGGCTACACCTTC. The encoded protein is CASSLRTGTYGYTF.